One T cell receptor beta chain is described in this entry. The CDR3 sequence is 16 residues long. With 5 bases clipped from V and 8 bases from J, the junction kept 17 bases outside the gene matches. Germline values: CDR1 KGHSH, CDR2 LQKENI. These data come from a study of OX40 agonist ivuxolimab in advanced cancers. Overall study: The study treated patients with ivuxolimab, an agonistic anti-OX40 (CD134) antibody. Every 2 weeks, patients received ivuxolimab intravenously, dosed at 0.01 to 10 mg/kg.

Sampled blood was obtained at baseline, cycle 4 day 1, and cycle 7 day 1. The method was immunoSEQ multiplex PCR; TCRdb's version includes in-frame clones alone and lacks a portion of them. The sample has tens of thousands of clones, 75% to 90% seen once; the top ten hold approximately 10%. This TCR was recovered from an adult with an advanced solid tumor such as melanoma, head and neck, liver or kidney cancer. The chain employs TRBV18 and TRBJ1-2, with 7 bases identical to TRBD1. Specimen: CD4+ or CD8+ T cells sorted from blood, collected in a trial of the OX40 agonist ivuxolimab. CDR3 DNA: TGTGCCAGCTCATATGGGACAGTGGTGGAGTTGAGGGGCTACACCTTC. As protein: CASSYGTVVELRGYTF.